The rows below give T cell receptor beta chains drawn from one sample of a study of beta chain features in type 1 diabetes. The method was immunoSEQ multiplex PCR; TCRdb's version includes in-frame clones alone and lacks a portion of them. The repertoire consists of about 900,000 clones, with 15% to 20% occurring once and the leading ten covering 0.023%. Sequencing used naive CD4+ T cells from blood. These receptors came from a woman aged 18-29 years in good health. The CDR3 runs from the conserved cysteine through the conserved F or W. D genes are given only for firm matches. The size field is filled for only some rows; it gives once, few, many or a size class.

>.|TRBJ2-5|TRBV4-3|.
CASSQDIGVTYGAQETQYF
TGCGCCAGCAGCCAAGATATAGGGGTGACATACGGCGCCCAAGAGACCCAGTACTTC
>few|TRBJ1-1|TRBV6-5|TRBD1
CASTPTGGTEAFF
TGTGCCAGCACTCCGACAGGGGGAACTGAAGCTTTCTTT
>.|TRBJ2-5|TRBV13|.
CASSLGLLGGETQYF
TGTGCCAGCAGCTTAGGCCTTCTAGGAGGGGAGACCCAGTACTTC
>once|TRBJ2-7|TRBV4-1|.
CASSFRTDHYEQYF
TGCGCCAGCAGCTTCCGGACAGACCACTACGAGCAGTACTTC
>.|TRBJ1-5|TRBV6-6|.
CASSYSWEGGQPQHF
TGTGCCAGCAGTTACTCGTGGGAGGGGGGTCAGCCCCAGCATTTT
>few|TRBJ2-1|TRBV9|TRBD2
CASSAAPGTSGRRDEQFF
TGTGCCAGCAGCGCCGCGCCCGGTACTAGCGGGAGAAGGGATGAGCAGTTCTTC
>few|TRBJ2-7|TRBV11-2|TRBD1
CASSLDRDGEQYF
TGTGCCAGCAGCTTGGACAGGGACGGCGAGCAGTACTTC
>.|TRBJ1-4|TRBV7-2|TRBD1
CASSPRTGGAEKLFF
TGTGCCAGCAGCCCTCGAACAGGGGGGGCTGAAAAACTGTTTTTT
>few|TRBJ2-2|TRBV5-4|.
CASSLQARDTGELFF
TGTGCCAGCAGCTTGCAGGCCAGGGACACCGGGGAGCTGTTTTTT
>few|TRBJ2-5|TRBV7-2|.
CASSLYSGMETQYF
TGTGCCAGCAGCTTATATTCAGGGATGGAGACCCAGTACTTC
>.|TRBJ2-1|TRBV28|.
CASSLSRDSNEQFF
TGTGCCAGCAGTTTGTCCAGGGACTCCAATGAGCAGTTCTTC
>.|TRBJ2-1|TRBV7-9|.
CASSPLAVFNEQFF
TGTGCCAGCAGCCCCTTGGCGGTTTTCAATGAGCAGTTCTTC
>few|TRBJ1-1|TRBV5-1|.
CASRGPTGVNTEAFF
TGCGCCAGCAGGGGACCGACAGGAGTGAACACTGAAGCTTTCTTT
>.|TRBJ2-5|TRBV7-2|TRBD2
CASSLGPSGSAQETQYF
TGTGCCAGCAGCTTAGGTCCCAGCGGGAGTGCACAAGAGACCCAGTACTTC
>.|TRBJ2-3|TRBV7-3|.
CASSLGGIHTDTQYF
TGTGCCAGCAGCTTAGGGGGTATCCACACAGATACGCAGTATTTT
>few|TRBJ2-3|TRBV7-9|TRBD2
CASSFLAGVQDTQYF
TGTGCCAGCAGCTTTCTAGCGGGAGTTCAAGATACGCAGTATTTT
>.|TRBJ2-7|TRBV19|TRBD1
CASSRWTGYEQYF
TGTGCCAGTAGCCGATGGACAGGCTACGAGCAGTACTTC
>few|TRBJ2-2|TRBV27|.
CASSLYRASKTGELFF
TGTGCCAGCAGTTTATATCGGGCTAGCAAGACCGGGGAGCTGTTTTTT
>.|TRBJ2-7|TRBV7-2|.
CASSLVAQSYEQYF
TGTGCCAGCAGCTTAGTAGCGCAATCCTACGAGCAGTACTTC
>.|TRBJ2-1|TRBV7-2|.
CASSLGGDYEQFF
TGTGCCAGCAGCTTAGGTGGGGATTATGAGCAGTTCTTC
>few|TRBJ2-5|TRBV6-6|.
CASSFTQDQYF
TGTGCCAGCAGTTTCACACAGGATCAGTACTTC
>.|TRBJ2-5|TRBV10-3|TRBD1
CAISTGTDQETQYF
TGTGCCATCAGTACCGGGACAGATCAAGAGACCCAGTACTTC
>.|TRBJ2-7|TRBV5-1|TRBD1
CASSFGEDREQYF
TGCGCCAGCAGCTTTGGCGAGGACAGGGAGCAGTACTTC
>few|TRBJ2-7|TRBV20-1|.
CSARGDHSADF
TGCAGTGCTAGGGGAGACCACTCAGCGGACTTC
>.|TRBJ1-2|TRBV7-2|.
CASSRQPEYGYTF
TGTGCCAGCAGCAGACAGCCGGAATATGGCTACACCTTC
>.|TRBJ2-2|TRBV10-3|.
CAVHRRNTGELFF
TGTGCCGTCCACAGGAGGAACACCGGGGAGCTGTTTTTT
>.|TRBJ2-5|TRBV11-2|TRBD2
CASSSPGWGLAGVETQYF
TGTGCCAGCAGCTCACCGGGGTGGGGACTAGCGGGAGTTGAGACCCAGTACTTC
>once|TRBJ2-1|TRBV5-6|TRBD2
CASSLRTSGRPAYNEQFF
TGTGCCAGCAGCTTGAGGACTAGCGGGAGGCCCGCTTACAATGAGCAGTTCTTC
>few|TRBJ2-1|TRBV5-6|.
CASSPAGGAAYNEQFF
TGTGCCAGCAGCCCCGCTGGGGGGGCAGCCTACAATGAGCAGTTCTTC
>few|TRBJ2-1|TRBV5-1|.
CASSLDRSGPYNEQFF
TGCGCCAGCAGCTTGGATAGGTCCGGTCCCTACAATGAGCAGTTCTTC
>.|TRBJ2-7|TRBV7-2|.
CASSPPQGRSYEQYF
TGTGCCAGCAGCCCGCCCCAGGGGCGCTCCTACGAGCAGTACTTC
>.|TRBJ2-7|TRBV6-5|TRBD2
CASRAGGRYEQYF
TGTGCCAGCAGGGCGGGAGGAAGGTACGAGCAGTACTTC
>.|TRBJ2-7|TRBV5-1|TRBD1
CASSLANFPGQGNYEQYF
TGCGCCAGCAGCTTGGCCAACTTCCCGGGACAGGGGAACTACGAGCAGTACTTC
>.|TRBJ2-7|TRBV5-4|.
CASSLGQAREQYF
TGTGCCAGCAGCTTGGGACAGGCTCGGGAGCAGTACTTC
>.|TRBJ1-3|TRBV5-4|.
CASSPSPGNTIYF
TGTGCCAGCAGCCCCTCACCTGGAAACACCATATATTTT
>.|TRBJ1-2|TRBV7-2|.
CASSLGPGSDGYTF
TGTGCCAGCAGCTTAGGACCCGGGAGCGATGGCTACACCTTC
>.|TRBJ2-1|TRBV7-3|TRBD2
CASSTLAGVGNEQFF
TGTGCCAGCAGCACATTAGCGGGAGTCGGCAATGAGCAGTTCTTC
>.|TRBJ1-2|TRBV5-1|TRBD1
CASSAGTGNNYGYTF
TGCGCCAGCAGCGCGGGGACAGGGAATAACTATGGCTACACCTTC
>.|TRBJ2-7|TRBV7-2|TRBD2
CASSSWGTSGRNYEQYF
TGTGCCAGCAGCTCCTGGGGGACTAGCGGGAGAAACTACGAGCAGTACTTC
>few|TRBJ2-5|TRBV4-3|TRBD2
CASSPMGLAGGSQYF
TGCGCCAGCAGCCCTATGGGACTAGCGGGAGGTTCCCAGTACTTC
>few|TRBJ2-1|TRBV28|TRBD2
CASSLLALTSERDNEQFF
TGTGCCAGCAGTTTATTGGCCCTCACTAGCGAGAGAGACAATGAGCAGTTCTTC
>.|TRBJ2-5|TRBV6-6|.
CASSYSSQETQETQYF
TGTGCCAGCAGTTACTCGAGTCAAGAGACCCAAGAGACCCAGTACTTC
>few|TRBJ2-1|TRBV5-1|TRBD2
CASSQLAGTNNEQFF
TGCGCCAGCAGCCAACTAGCGGGAACGAACAATGAGCAGTTCTTC
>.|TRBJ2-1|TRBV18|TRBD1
CASSFGQGPGFEQFF
TGTGCCAGCTCATTCGGACAGGGGCCTGGGTTTGAGCAGTTCTTC
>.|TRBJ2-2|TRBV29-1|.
CSARDTSRGGELFF
TGCAGCGCCCGGGACACATCTCGTGGCGGGGAGCTGTTTTTT
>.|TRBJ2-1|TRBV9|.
CASSDSGNSYNEQFF
TGTGCCAGCAGCGATAGCGGAAACTCCTACAATGAGCAGTTCTTC
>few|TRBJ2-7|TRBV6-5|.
CASSYSKGSHSYEQYF
TGTGCCAGCAGTTACTCGAAAGGGAGTCACTCCTACGAGCAGTACTTC
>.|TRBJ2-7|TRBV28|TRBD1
CASSGTGGIYEQYF
TGTGCCAGCAGCGGGACAGGGGGTATCTACGAGCAGTACTTC
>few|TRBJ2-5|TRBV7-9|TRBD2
CASSSPKLAGIQETQYF
TGTGCCAGCAGCTCCCCCAAACTAGCGGGCATCCAAGAGACCCAGTACTTC
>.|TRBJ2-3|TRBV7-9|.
CASTSGQSTDTQYF
TGTGCCAGCACCTCAGGTCAAAGCACAGATACGCAGTATTTT
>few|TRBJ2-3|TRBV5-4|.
CASSLPPGSPDTQYF
TGTGCCAGCAGCTTGCCCCCGGGAAGCCCAGATACGCAGTATTTT